What follows are 18 T cell receptor beta chains derived from one specimen sequenced in a study of CD8 T cells in Susac syndrome. Reverse transcription of roughly 0.45 to 1 ug RNA was performed with random hexamers. TCRdb independently ran MiXCR on the immunoSEQ multiplex PCR reads; one entry per CDR3 protein. The data hold about 140,000 distinct CDR3 sequences, with 95% observed a single time. Input material: CD4+ T cells from PBMCs. The receptors were sampled from a human donor with Susac syndrome.

V and J are TRBV9 and TRBJ2-3, with D unresolved. The germline V gene encodes CDR1 SGDLS and CDR2 YYNGEE. V was shortened by 3 bases and J by 3 bases, with 8 bases between the two germline ends. CDR3 size: 13 residues. The chain's CDR3 is CASSGNPTDTQYF. CDR3 in DNA: TGTGCCAGCAGCGGAAACCCGACAGATACGCAGTATTTT.

This clonotype has more than one count but fewer than ten. The gene calls are TRBV3-1 and TRBJ1-5; possibly TRBD1 for D (5 bases). The CDR3 sequence is 13 residues long. CDR1 is LGHDT, CDR2 YNNKEL, per germline (reference sequence). V was pared by 1 base and J by 4 bases, with 5 bases between. CDR3 amino acids: CASSQGQNQPQHF. The CDR3 DNA sequence: TGTGCCAGCAGCCAAGGACAGAATCAGCCCCAGCATTTT.

This clonotype was detected only once. The chain links TRBV20-1 to TRBJ1-1; D is ambiguous. Germline CDR1 is DFQATT and CDR2 is SNEGSKA (reference sequence). V was pared by 4 bases and J by 4 bases, with 19 bases between. CDR3 length: 15 amino acids. The CDR3 DNA reads TGCAGTGCTACCCCTCCGACGGGTACGGGCACTGAAGCTTTCTTT. Residues: CSATPPTGTGTEAFF.

This clonotype was recorded only once. This chain joins TRBV7-2 and TRBJ1-2, with unresolved D. Between the trimmed V and J ends, which lost 0 bases and 4 bases, there was a span of 6 bases. CDR1 and CDR2 (germline): SGHTA, FQGNSA. CDR3 length equals 13 residues. CDR3 protein: CASSLADFYGYTF. The CDR3 coding sequence is TGTGCCAGCAGCTTAGCGGACTTCTATGGCTACACCTTC.

This clonotype appeared a single time. The chain uses TRBV20-1 and TRBJ2-7; 9 bases align to TRBD2. The J segment lost 3 bases and the V segment lost 6 bases, leaving 3 bases of the junction unmatched. The CDR3 loop spans 12 amino acids. Germline V lookup: CDR1 DFQATT, CDR2 SNEGSKA (reference sequence). CDR3 sequence (DNA): TGCAGTGCCCCGACTAGCGGCTACGAGCAGTACTTC. Amino acids: CSAPTSGYEQYF.

Here the CDR3 reads CSARLAGTDTQYF. The CDR3 DNA sequence: TGCAGTGCTAGGTTAGCGGGCACAGATACGCAGTATTTT. The chain couples TRBV20-1 to TRBJ2-3; D is perhaps TRBD2 (6 bases). CDR1 and CDR2 (germline): DFQATT, SNEGSKA (reference sequence). The length of the CDR3 is 13 residues. V shed 3 bases and J shed 1 base, with 8 bases lying between them.

This rearrangement joins TRBV3-1 to TRBJ2-3; the D gene could be TRBD1 or TRBD2 (5 bases each). CDR1 LGHDT and CDR2 YNNKEL come from the germline V gene (reference sequence). V lost 4 bases to trimming and J lost 2 bases, with 10 bases between them. This CDR3 spans 14 amino acids. CDR3 region: CASSLGPPTDTQYF. CDR3 nucleotides: TGTGCCAGCAGCCTGGGACCCCCCACAGATACGCAGTATTTT.

The sample holds one count of this clonotype. This chain connects TRBV6-5 to TRBJ1-2; TRBD1 matches 12 bases. This CDR3 region has 17 residues. The J segment lost 3 bases and the V segment lost 0 bases, leaving 5 bases of the junction unmatched. The germline gives CDR1 MNHEY, CDR2 SVGAGI. This chain's CDR3 is CASSYSTGTGGYYGYTF. For the CDR3, the DNA is TGTGCCAGCAGTTACTCGACCGGGACAGGGGGCTACTATGGCTACACCTTC.

This clonotype showed up just once. This chain connects TRBV11-1 to TRBJ2-1; D is ambiguous. V lost 2 bases and J 1 base, leaving 6 bases between the germline ends. The CDR3 has 14 amino acids. Germline-derived CDR1 and CDR2 are SGHAT and FQDESV (reference sequence). CDR3 bases: TGTGCCAGCAGCTTACTGGGGTCCTACAATGAGCAGTTCTTC. This codes for CASSLLGSYNEQFF.

The gene calls are TRBV7-8 and TRBJ2-3, with TRBD2 matching over 8 bases. The CDR3 contains 15 residues. Trimming took 5 bases from V and 2 from J; bases not matched to a gene: 6. The germline V gene has CDR1 SGHVS and CDR2 FQNEAQ. The CDR3 DNA reads TGTGCCAGCAGCCCGCGGGGGGCTTTCACAGATACGCAGTATTTT. Residues: CASSPRGAFTDTQYF.

The genes are TRBV12-5 and TRBJ2-1; maybe TRBD2 (5 bases). Between the trimmed V and J ends, which lost 3 bases and 9 bases, there was a span of 15 bases. CDR1 and CDR2 from the germline V gene are LGHNT and FRNRAP. This CDR3 spans 14 amino acids. CDR3 in amino acids: CASGLLASYFEQFF. For the CDR3, the DNA is TGTGCTAGTGGTTTATTGGCTAGCTACTTTGAGCAGTTCTTC.

J is TRBJ2-1 and V is TRBV7-2, with unresolved D. CDR3 size: 18 residues. V lost 1 base and J lost 0, with 16 bases in between. The germline V gene has CDR1 SGHTA and CDR2 FQGNSA. CDR3 in amino acids: CASSLVGSTVSSYNEQFF. CDR3 nucleotide sequence: TGTGCCAGCAGCTTAGTCGGAAGCACTGTAAGCTCCTACAATGAGCAGTTCTTC. The full variable domain, completed using reference TRBV7-2 and TRBJ2-1, is GAGVSQSPSNKVTEKGKDVELRCDPISGHTALYWYRQSLGQGLEFLIYFQGNSAPDKSGLPSDRFSAERTGGSVSTLTIQRTQQEDSAVYLCASSLVGSTVSSYNEQFFGPGTRLTVL.

The gene calls are TRBV27 and TRBJ1-2; TRBD1 is a possible D gene (6 bases). Trimming removed 4 bases at V and 4 bases at J, with 13 bases between. Per germline, CDR1 MNHEY and CDR2 SMNVEV (reference sequence). The CDR3 length is 14 residues. For the CDR3, the DNA is TGTGCCAGCAGTTCAAAACAGGGTGCCTATGGCTACACCTTC. This codes for CASSSKQGAYGYTF.

V gene TRBV5-1 combines with J gene TRBJ1-1; the D gene is possibly TRBD1 (5 bases). This CDR3 comprises 14 residues. Germline V gene data show CDR1 as SGHRS and CDR2 as YFSETQ. Trimming removed 4 bases at V and 6 bases at J, with 16 bases between. In DNA, the CDR3 is TGCGCCAGCAGCGACCCGGGACTGACACCTGAAGCTTTCTTT. Amino acids: CASSDPGLTPEAFF.

The CDR3 region is CASSRWGQQETQYF. The CDR3 DNA reads as TGCGCCAGCAGCCGCTGGGGACAACAAGAGACCCAGTACTTC. This chain joins TRBV4-1 and TRBJ2-5; maybe TRBD1 (6 bases). Germline CDR1 is MGHRA and CDR2 is YSYEKL. The CDR3 loop spans 14 amino acids. Deletions cut 4 bases from V and 2 bases from J, with 11 bases between.

The V gene is TRBV6-2 or TRBV6-3, the J gene TRBJ1-1; no clear D gene. The germline V and J ends were trimmed by 1 base and 1 base, with 7 bases remaining between them. CDR1 is MNHEY and CDR2 is SVGEGT in the germline V gene. CDR3 size: 14 residues. The CDR3 reads CASSYWASNTEAFF. The CDR3 nucleotides are TGTGCCAGCAGTTACTGGGCCTCGAACACTGAAGCTTTCTTT.

The genes are TRBV5-1 and TRBJ2-4; 7 nucleotides match TRBD2. V gave up 0 bases and J gave up 8 bases; unmatched junction bases: 5. The CDR3 has 14 amino acids. Per the germline V gene, CDR1 is SGHRS and CDR2 is YFSETQ. The DNA of the CDR3 is TGCGCCAGCAGCTTGGGGGCTGCGGGAGACATTCAGTACTTC. Its translation: CASSLGAAGDIQYF.

The chain joins TRBV30 to TRBJ2-7; TRBD1 matches 9 bases. This CDR3 is 13 amino acids long. Trimming cost V 3 bases and J 7 bases; bases outside gene matches: 7. The V gene's germline CDR1 is GTSNPN and CDR2 SVGIG (reference sequence). The CDR3 loop reads CAWRGDRDFEQYF. The CDR3 coding sequence is TGTGCCTGGAGAGGGGACAGGGACTTTGAGCAGTACTTC.